The clone carrying this TCR beta chain was recorded many times. This sample is drawn from a study of CD8+CD57+ T cells in acquired aplastic anemia. The use of genomic DNA as template underpinned the TCR beta VDJ and CDR3 profiling. TCRdb reprocessed the reads with MiXCR, giving one entry per CDR3 protein. The table records 100,000 to 150,000 distinct CDR3 sequences, around 48% of them present only once. Sequencing was performed on sorted CD4+, CD8+, or CD8+CD57+ T cells (not recorded which) from PBMCs. The TCR sequence derives from a human donor in good health, serving as a control.

Here the CDR3 reads CASSPVLAGYEQYF. The CDR3 DNA reads TGTGCCAGCAGCCCCGTGTTAGCGGGGTACGAGCAGTACTTC. The chain uses TRBV11-2 and TRBJ2-7, with 8 bases lining up with TRBD2. The V gene end was trimmed by 5 bases and the J gene end by 4 bases; junction bases not matched to a gene: 7. Per the germline V gene, CDR1 is SGHAT and CDR2 is FQNNGV. This CDR3 has 14 amino acids.